This is a list of T cell receptor beta chains from one sample in a study of blood T cells in healthy people across ages. Each CDR3 protein is one row after TCRdb ran MiXCR on the 5' RACE reads. The repertoire consists of some 780,000 distinct CDR3 sequences, with 56% occurring once and the leading ten covering around a quarter. Sequenced material: blood. The receptor source for this set is a man aged 35-49 years in good health. The CDR3 runs from the conserved cysteine through the conserved F or W. D genes are given only for firm matches. The listing skips clone size in some rows; elsewhere it reads once, few, many or a size class.

TRBD2	TRBV20-1	few	TRBJ2-3	TGCAGTGCTATAGCGGGGAGGGCACTGGGCACAGATACGCAGTATTTT	CSAIAGRALGTDTQYF
TRBD1	TRBV5-6	once	TRBJ2-7	TGTGCCAACAGCCCTAGGTCAGGGGGCCCCTACGAGCAGTACTTC	CANSPRSGGPYEQYF
NA	TRBV14	NA	TRBJ2-3	TGTGCCAGCAGCCGCCGGAGCCCCGATACGCAGTATTTT	CASSRRSPDTQYF
NA	TRBV20-1	NA	TRBJ1-2	TGCAGTGCTAGAGTAACAAGCTATGGCTACACCTTC	CSARVTSYGYTF
NA	TRBV11-1	NA	TRBJ1-6	TGTGCCAGCGGGTTTGTCCTCCACTTT	CASGFVLHF
NA	TRBV27	few	TRBJ2-5	TGTGCCAGCAGTTTAAGATGGCGGGGACTGGGGGCGTCAAGGGAGACCCAGTACTTC	CASSLRWRGLGASRETQYF
NA	TRBV4-3	NA	TRBJ2-2	TGCGCCAGCAGCCAAGATAGGGTCGGGGAGCTGTTTTTT	CASSQDRVGELFF
NA	TRBV6-5	NA	TRBJ2-3	TGTGCCAGCAGTTCAGTCCTGTCAGATACGCAGTATTTT	CASSSVLSDTQYF
NA	TRBV7-2	many	TRBJ2-1	TGTGCCAGCAGCTCCCGTCTCTGGAGTCTAAATGAGCAGTTCTTC	CASSSRLWSLNEQFF
TRBD2	TRBV5-1	NA	TRBJ2-5	TGCGCCAGCAGCTTGGTGTTAGCGGGCATCCAAGAGATCCAGTACTTC	CASSLVLAGIQEIQYF
TRBD2	TRBV20-1	few	TRBJ2-3	TGCAGTGCTGTACCGACTAGCGGGGGCACAGATACGCAGTATTTT	CSAVPTSGGTDTQYF
NA	TRBV9	few	TRBJ2-3	TGTGCCAGCAGCGTAGACGGACAGGGAGGGGATACGCAGTATTTT	CASSVDGQGGDTQYF
TRBD2	TRBV5-1	NA	TRBJ2-3	TGCGCCAGCAGCCAGAAGATAGCGGGAGGGCCTACAGATACGCAGTATTTT	CASSQKIAGGPTDTQYF
TRBD1	TRBV7-2	NA	TRBJ2-1	TGTGCCAGCAGCGCCGTGGGGACAGGGCCTTACAATGAGCAGTTCTTC	CASSAVGTGPYNEQFF
TRBD2	TRBV3-1	NA	TRBJ2-1	TGTGCCAGCAGCCAAGGCTCCGGGACTAGCATCTTCAATGAGCAGTTCTTC	CASSQGSGTSIFNEQFF
TRBD2	TRBV29-1	few	TRBJ2-3	TGCAGCGTCTCACATAGCGGGATGAGCACAGATACGCAGTATTTT	CSVSHSGMSTDTQYF
NA	TRBV7-9	NA	TRBJ2-5	TGTGCCAGCAGCTTAGACTTGGGCCCGGAGACCCAGTACTTC	CASSLDLGPETQYF
NA	TRBV6-5	few	TRBJ2-7	TGTGCCAGCAGTTACGCCCAGGGCCCCTACGAGCAGTACTTC	CASSYAQGPYEQYF
NA	TRBV25-1	NA	TRBJ1-4	TGTGCCAGTGGGACACCCGGAAATGAAAAACTGTTTTTT	CASGTPGNEKLFF
NA	TRBV10-3	NA	TRBJ2-7	TGTGCCATCAGTGAGAAAGGAAATGAGCAGTACTTC	CAISEKGNEQYF
NA	TRBV7-2	NA	TRBJ2-1	TGTGCCAGCAGCTTAGGGGTTATCGAGATAAACAATGAGCAGTTCTTC	CASSLGVIEINNEQFF
NA	TRBV12-3/TRBV12-4	few	TRBJ2-7	TGTGCCAGCAGCACCTCACAGAAAATCTACGAGCAGTACTTC	CASSTSQKIYEQYF
TRBD2	TRBV6-2/TRBV6-3	NA	TRBJ2-1	TGTGCCAGCAGTTCCCGAAGTCGTCTAGCGGGAGTGAGTTACAATGAGCAGTTCTTC	CASSSRSRLAGVSYNEQFF
NA	TRBV13	few	TRBJ2-3	TGTGCCAGCAGCTTAGATGTGGCAGATACGCAGTATTTT	CASSLDVADTQYF
NA	TRBV27	NA	TRBJ2-4	TGTGCCAGCAGTACTCGGACAGACTACTTAGCCAAAAACATTCAGTACTTC	CASSTRTDYLAKNIQYF
NA	TRBV5-1	NA	TRBJ2-5	TGCGCCAGCAGCTTGCTAACACGAGATACGGAGACCCAGTACTTC	CASSLLTRDTETQYF
TRBD2	TRBV7-2	NA	TRBJ2-5	TGTGCCAGCAGCTTAGGGACTAGCGGGATCAACCAAGAGACCCAGTACTTC	CASSLGTSGINQETQYF
TRBD2	TRBV12-3/TRBV12-4	few	TRBJ2-7	TGTGCCAGCAGTTTAGCCGGGGGGGGAAACTACGAGCAGTACTTC	CASSLAGGGNYEQYF
NA	TRBV6-2/TRBV6-3	NA	TRBJ2-3	TGTGCCAGCACCGACCCCTTTCCAGATACGCAGTATTTT	CASTDPFPDTQYF
NA	TRBV7-2	once	TRBJ1-3	TGTGCCAGCAGCTTAGGAACGGGGTTTGGAAACACCATATATTTT	CASSLGTGFGNTIYF
NA	TRBV12-3/TRBV12-4	many	TRBJ1-2	TGTGCCAGCAGTTTAGCCCAGGGGCGCGCGGGCTACACCTTC	CASSLAQGRAGYTF
NA	TRBV5-1	few	TRBJ2-5	TGCGCCAGCAGCTTGGTTGGAGCCTCAGATCAATCCCAGTACTTC	CASSLVGASDQSQYF
TRBD2	TRBV6-1	NA	TRBJ2-3	TGTGCCAGCAGTACCACCACTAGCGGGACTGCGACAGATACGCAGTATTTT	CASSTTTSGTATDTQYF
NA	TRBV28	once	TRBJ1-2	TGTGCCAGCAGTTTGATCGGGGAATATGGCTACACCTTC	CASSLIGEYGYTF
NA	TRBV2	NA	TRBJ1-4	TGTGCCACCATTGTTGGGGGGGCGCGTGAAAAACTGTTTTTT	CATIVGGAREKLFF
TRBD1	TRBV6-2/TRBV6-3	once	TRBJ2-4	TGTGCCAGCACTACCAGGGGGCAATCGATTAACATTCAGTACTTC	CASTTRGQSINIQYF
TRBD1	TRBV6-6	NA	TRBJ2-3	TGTGCCAGCAGTTACCCAGCCACAGGGGTCCGCACAGATACGCAGTATTTT	CASSYPATGVRTDTQYF
NA	TRBV12-3/TRBV12-4	few	TRBJ1-2	TGTGCCAGCAGTTTTGCAGGGAACGCTGACTATGGCTACACCTTC	CASSFAGNADYGYTF
NA	TRBV29-1	few	TRBJ2-3	TGCAGCGTAAGGGACCTTGGGGATACGCAGTATTTT	CSVRDLGDTQYF
NA	TRBV6-2/TRBV6-3	NA	TRBJ2-5	TGTGCCAGCAGCCGGACCATCTCTGAGCAGTACTTC	CASSRTISEQYF
NA	TRBV6-6	NA	TRBJ1-2	TGTGCCAGCTTTGACGTCGGGGCCCCCCAGACGGGCTATGGCTACACCTTC	CASFDVGAPQTGYGYTF
NA	TRBV7-8	NA	TRBJ2-1	TGTGCCAGCACCGGGCGTAACGGGGTAAACAATGAGCAGTTCTTC	CASTGRNGVNNEQFF
NA	TRBV24-1	few	TRBJ2-5	TGTGCCACCAGTAGAGGTACCCAAGAGACCCAGTACTTC	CATSRGTQETQYF
TRBD2	TRBV7-2	NA	TRBJ2-3	TGTGCCAGCAGCTTAAGCCCTCACTTAACAAGCGGGAGGGAATGGGATACGCAGTATTTT	CASSLSPHLTSGREWDTQYF
NA	TRBV15	NA	TRBJ2-1	TGTGCCACCAGCAGAGAGGGGAGCTCTTACAATGAGCAGTTCTTC	CATSREGSSYNEQFF
TRBD1	TRBV12-3/TRBV12-4	few	TRBJ2-7	TGTGCCAGCAGTTCCTCTCTCCGGGACAGGGCGTCCTACGAGCAGTACTTC	CASSSSLRDRASYEQYF